These 6 T cell receptor beta chains share one sample of origin, sequenced in a study of shared clonotypes between healthy human individuals. Profiling relied on immunoSEQ multiplex PCR, and the TCRdb table lists in-frame clones only, not all of them. In the table there are around 510,000 clones, 90% to 96% of which are singletons. Sample: naive CD4+ T cells sorted from blood. Subset here: CD45RA+ positively selected. The receptors stem from a woman aged 25 to 39 in good health.

This sequence joins TRBV6-1 and TRBJ2-7, with TRBD1 matching over 8 bases. This CDR3 has 16 amino acids. Trimming removed 4 bases from V and 5 bases from J; junction bases left unmatched: 13. Germline loops: CDR1 MNHNS, CDR2 SASEGT. The chain's CDR3 is CASSARLTGVGDEQYF. CDR3 coding DNA: TGTGCCAGCAGTGCCCGATTGACAGGGGTTGGTGACGAGCAGTACTTC.

The V and J genes are TRBV11-2 and TRBJ1-4, with D hard to call. The V end lost 3 bases, the J end lost 8 bases, and 7 bases lay between the germline ends. The V gene's germline CDR1 is SGHAT and CDR2 FQNNGV. The CDR3 runs 12 residues. This chain's CDR3 is CASSFVSEKLFF. The DNA for the CDR3 is TGTGCCAGCAGCTTCGTTTCCGAAAAACTGTTTTTT. Full variable domain (rest looked up from reference TRBV11-2 and TRBJ1-4): EAGVAQSPRYKIIEKRQSVAFWCNPISGHATLYWYQQILGQGPKLLIQFQNNGVVDDSQLPKDRFSAERLKGVDSTLKIQPAKLEDSAVYLCASSFVSEKLFFGSGTQLSVL.

A few counts support this clone. This chain links TRBV15 with TRBJ1-5; 10 bases agree with TRBD1. The CDR3 runs 16 residues. J lost 5 bases, V lost 5 bases, and 9 bases had no gene match. Germline V gives CDR1 LNHNV, CDR2 YYDKDF (reference sequence). CDR3 amino acids: CATSYTTGTGDQPQHF. CDR3 nucleotide sequence: TGTGCCACCAGCTATACAACCGGGACAGGGGATCAGCCCCAGCATTTT.

CDR3 sequence reads: CASSYMPGGNTGELFF. The CDR3 nucleotides read TGTGCCAGCAGTTATATGCCGGGAGGCAACACCGGGGAGCTGTTTTTT. This sequence joins TRBV6-5 and TRBJ2-2; the match to TRBD2 covers 7 bases. Germline lookup yields CDR1 MNHEY and CDR2 SVGAGI. This CDR3 spans 16 amino acids. Trimming cost V 3 bases and J 2 bases; bases outside gene matches: 6.

V and J are TRBV19 and TRBJ1-5; D gene ambiguous. The germline gives CDR1 LNHDA, CDR2 SQIVND (reference sequence). The CDR3 consists of 13 residues. Trimming pared 5 bases from V and 9 bases from J, leaving 14 bases between. The CDR3 DNA follows: TGTGCCAGTAGTGCCAACATAGCGGGGCCCCAGCATTTT. The encoded protein is CASSANIAGPQHF.

The chain is built from TRBV28 and TRBJ1-3, with TRBD1 matching over 8 bases. The CDR3 has 15 residues. V lost 6 bases, J lost 7 bases, and 11 bases stayed unmatched. Germline-derived CDR1 and CDR2 are MDHEN and SYDVKM. CDR3: CASRFYKGQGNTIYF. The CDR3 DNA follows: TGTGCCAGCAGATTTTATAAAGGACAGGGTAACACCATATATTTT.